The 6 T cell receptor beta chains in this list originate from one sample, sequenced in a study of T-cell reconstitution after alpha-beta-depleted transplantation in children. Unique molecular identifiers were incorporated during preparation of the TCRbeta library. TCRdb called the PCR reads again in MiXCR, with one record for every CDR3 protein. The sample has around 500,000 distinct CDR3 sequences, 23% seen once. This sample comprised PBMCs, mostly from graft donor cells, obtained 360 days after TCRalphabeta/CD19-depleted stem cell transplant. These receptors came from a boy younger than two who had a stem cell transplant for acute myeloid leukemia, so the T cells may come from the graft donor.

This rearrangement joins TRBV5-6 to TRBJ2-3; D possibly corresponds to TRBD1 (5 bases). CDR3 length equals 17 residues. V dropped 0 bases and J dropped 0 bases, with 14 bases sitting between them. CDR1 and CDR2 from the germline V gene are SGHDT and YYEEEE. The CDR3: CASSLGQGYSSTDTQYF. Written as DNA, the CDR3 is TGTGCCAGCAGCTTGGGGCAGGGATACTCTAGCACAGATACGCAGTATTTT.

This clonotype was seen at least ten times. The chain carries TRBV5-5 and TRBJ2-5; TRBD2 aligns across 10 bases. This CDR3 is built from 14 residues. With V trimmed by 5 bases and J by 4 bases, 5 bases remained unmatched. Germline-derived CDR1 and CDR2 are SGHKS and YYEKEE (reference sequence). CDR3: CASSLAGEVETQYF. CDR3 bases: TGTGCCAGCAGTCTAGCGGGGGAGGTAGAGACCCAGTACTTC.

Only one count was recorded for this clonotype. CDR3 coding DNA: TGCAGTGCGGATACAGGGGTAAACATGAACACTGAAGCTTTCTTT. This translates into CSADTGVNMNTEAFF. The V gene is TRBV20-1, the J gene TRBJ1-1, with 7 bases identical to TRBD1. V was pared by 6 bases and J by 0 bases, with 10 bases of the junction left unmatched. This CDR3 comprises 15 residues. Per germline, CDR1 DFQATT and CDR2 SNEGSKA (reference sequence).

In its sample, this clonotype was seen many times. The V gene is TRBV20-1, the J gene TRBJ2-3; D is perhaps TRBD2 (5 bases). The CDR3 sequence is 13 residues long. With 3 bases removed from V and 13 bases from J, the gap between germline ends came to 20 bases. Germline assignment: CDR1 DFQATT and CDR2 SNEGSKA (reference sequence). The chain's CDR3 is CSASRPLAVIKYF. The CDR3, as DNA: TGCAGTGCTAGCAGACCGCTAGCAGTAATTAAGTATTTT.

V gene TRBV4-3 combines with J gene TRBJ2-3; unclear D gene. The germline V gene encodes CDR1 LGHNA and CDR2 YSLEER. There are 15 residues in the CDR3. Trimming took 2 bases from V and 4 from J, leaving 13 bases between them. The CDR3 coding sequence is TGCGCCAGCAGCCAATCTACCTTAGGACCAGATACGCAGTATTTT. This gives the protein CASSQSTLGPDTQYF.

The rearrangement uses TRBV6-2 or TRBV6-3 and TRBJ2-5, with TRBD2 identical over 10 bases. V shed 5 bases, J shed 5 bases, and the junction held 14 bases outside the gene matches. The germline gives CDR1 MNHEY, CDR2 SVGEGT. CDR3 size: 17 residues. CDR3 DNA sequence: TGTGCCAGCAGTGCGGCAGCCGTGGGACTAGCGAGCGAGACCCAGTACTTC. Translating it yields CASSAAAVGLASETQYF.